Each of the 20 T cell receptor beta chains below was sequenced from the same sample in a study of cytomegalovirus exposure and HLA in healthy donors. Generated by immunoSEQ multiplex PCR, the TCRdb table keeps only in-frame clones and is missing some. The sample includes hundreds of thousands of clones, roughly 87% of them seen just once. Sequencing input: PBMCs. The receptors were gathered from a woman under 30 in good health and CMV-seropositive.

This chain links TRBV19 with TRBJ1-3, with no clear D. There are 16 residues in the CDR3. Germline CDR1 is LNHDA and CDR2 is SQIVND (reference sequence). Deletions cut 3 bases from V and 0 bases from J, with 12 bases between. DNA for the CDR3: TGTGCCAGTAGTATCGGAGCCAGACTCTCTGGAAACACCATATATTTT. This gives the protein CASSIGARLSGNTIYF. Together with reference TRBV19 and TRBJ1-3, the CDR3 gives the full variable domain: DGGITQSPKYLFRKEGQNVTLSCEQNLNHDAMYWYRQDPGQGLRLIYYSQIVNDFQKGDIAEGYSVSREKKESFPLTVTSAQKNPTAFYLCASSIGARLSGNTIYFGEGSWLTVV.

The chain couples TRBV11-2 to TRBJ1-2; unclear D gene. Germline V gene sequence: CDR1 SGHAT, CDR2 FQNNGV. V lost 6 bases and J lost 3, with 17 bases in between. This CDR3 contains 15 residues. CDR3 coding DNA: TGTGCCAGCAGAACCCCGTGGAGGAGGGACTATGGCTACACCTTC. This translates into CASRTPWRRDYGYTF.

The J gene is TRBJ2-7, the V gene TRBV7-7, with D perhaps matching TRBD2 (6 bases). Germline V lookup: CDR1 SSHAT, CDR2 FNYEAQ (reference sequence). CDR3 size: 14 residues. V lost 0 bases, J lost 0 bases, and 6 bases lay in between. For the CDR3, the DNA is TGTGCCAGCAGCTTAGCGCGGGGCTCCTACGAGCAGTACTTC. Its protein product is CASSLARGSYEQYF.

For the CDR3, the DNA is TGCGCCAGCAGCCAAGACAAGCGGAGGGGAGACGAGCAGTACTTC. Translating gives CASSQDKRRGDEQYF. The chain couples TRBV4-1 to TRBJ2-7; the D gene is possibly TRBD2 (6 bases). The CDR3 is 15 amino acids. Germline V lookup: CDR1 MGHRA, CDR2 YSYEKL. Between the trimmed V and J ends, which lost 0 bases and 5 bases, there was a span of 14 bases.

The table lists this clone with a few counts. The chain is built from TRBV6-6 and TRBJ2-2; 9 nucleotides agree with TRBD1. Germline values: CDR1 MNHNY, CDR2 SVGAGI (reference sequence). The CDR3 is 15 amino acids. With V trimmed by 6 bases and J by 5 bases, 7 bases remained unmatched. CDR3 sequence reads: CASSPGQGTTGELFF. The CDR3 DNA sequence: TGTGCCAGCAGCCCCGGACAGGGGACGACCGGGGAGCTGTTTTTT.

The chain has TRBV19 and TRBJ2-1, with a tentative D call TRBD2 (6 bases). Germline V CDR1 and CDR2: LNHDA, SQIVND (reference sequence). Trimming cost V 3 bases and J 4 bases, with 19 bases left between them. CDR3 length: 17 residues. CDR3 nucleotides: TGTGCCAGTAGTATGAGGACTACTTTAGCGGTGTACAATGAGCAGTTCTTC. Translating gives CASSMRTTLAVYNEQFF.

The V call is TRBV23-1, the J call TRBJ1-4; D gene unclear. TRBV23-1 is recorded as an ORF, its role being uncertain. The CDR3 is 15 amino acids. With 4 bases removed from V and 8 bases from J, the gap between germline ends came to 17 bases. CDR3 sequence: CASSRPKRKGEKLFF. Here the CDR3 DNA reads TGCGCCAGCAGTCGGCCGAAGCGGAAGGGCGAAAAACTGTTTTTT.

The chain carries TRBV28 and TRBJ2-1; 7 nucleotides match TRBD1. The ends lost 6 bases at V and 10 bases at J; junction bases unmatched: 15. Looked up from germline, CDR1 is MDHEN and CDR2 is SYDVKM. This CDR3 has 15 residues. The CDR3 DNA reads TGTGCCAGCAGGGAATACGTGGGACAGCATCTCGAGCAGTTCTTC. It yields the protein CASREYVGQHLEQFF.

The chain links TRBV5-1 to TRBJ1-1; D uncertain. The germline V gene has CDR1 SGHRS and CDR2 YFSETQ. V dropped 5 bases and J dropped 1 base, with 15 bases sitting between them. The CDR3 spans 15 residues. The CDR3 DNA follows: TGCGCCAGCAGACCCACCCTCTACAGGAACACTGAAGCTTTCTTT. Translation gives CASRPTLYRNTEAFF.

The J gene is TRBJ2-3, the V gene TRBV5-4; TRBD1 aligns across 7 bases. The ends lost 0 bases at V and 6 bases at J; junction bases unmatched: 7. CDR3 length: 15 residues. CDR1 and CDR2 (germline): SGHNT, YYREEE (reference sequence). CDR3 sequence: CASSLVSQGMDTQYF. For the CDR3, the DNA is TGTGCCAGCAGCTTGGTCTCACAGGGGATGGATACGCAGTATTTT.

This chain connects TRBV10-3 to TRBJ2-5, with 7 bases that match TRBD2. The V and J ends lost 1 base and 2 bases, in that order; junction bases with no gene match: 7. CDR3 size: 16 residues. Germline CDR1 and CDR2: ENHRY and SYGVKD. The CDR3 region is CAISEFPAGRQETQYF. The CDR3 nucleotides read TGTGCCATCAGTGAGTTTCCAGCGGGGAGGCAAGAGACCCAGTACTTC.

V usage is TRBV28 and J usage is TRBJ2-5; TRBD2 aligns across 8 bases. This CDR3 is 14 amino acids long. With V trimmed by 6 bases and J by 4 bases, 7 bases remained unmatched. The germline V gene has CDR1 MDHEN and CDR2 SYDVKM. The DNA for the CDR3 is TGTGCCAGCAGGCCGCCTAGCGGGCGAGAGACCCAGTACTTC. It is translated as CASRPPSGRETQYF.

The chain combines TRBV6-5 with TRBJ2-7, with D maybe TRBD2 (6 bases). V was trimmed by 0 bases and J by 6 bases, leaving 18 bases between them. The CDR3 is made up of 16 amino acids. The germline CDR1 and CDR2 sequences are MNHEY and SVGAGI. The CDR3 DNA sequence: TGTGCCAGCAGTTACTCGGGATGGGCGGGAACGGGCGAGCAGTACTTC. This codes for CASSYSGWAGTGEQYF.

The chain has TRBV27 and TRBJ1-1; D is ambiguous. There are 15 residues in the CDR3. Trimming took 3 bases from V and 0 from J, leaving 11 bases between them. The germline V gene encodes CDR1 MNHEY and CDR2 SMNVEV (reference sequence). CDR3 coding DNA: TGTGCCAGCAGTTTTTGGCAGAACATGAACACTGAAGCTTTCTTT. It is translated as CASSFWQNMNTEAFF.

The rearrangement links TRBV18 to TRBJ1-5, with D unclear. CDR3 length equals 15 residues. Germline V CDR1 and CDR2: KGHSH, LQKENI. V shed 5 bases and J shed 6 bases, with 17 bases lying between them. The CDR3 spells CASSSGAGPTQPQHF. CDR3 nucleotides: TGTGCCAGCTCATCCGGAGCGGGCCCTACTCAGCCCCAGCATTTT.

In regard to this clone: Distinct nucleotide sequences in the sample also encode this CDR3. This rearrangement joins TRBV27 to TRBJ1-5; D remains ambiguous. The CDR3 is 13 residues long. Trimming took off 5 bases at V and 2 bases at J, with 7 bases between the two ends. The germline CDR1 and CDR2 sequences are MNHEY and SMNVEV (reference sequence). CDR3 nucleotide sequence: TGTGCCAGCAGTCCAAGAGGCAATCAGCCCCAGCATTTT. Protein: CASSPRGNQPQHF.

The V and J genes are TRBV7-9 and TRBJ1-1; D gene uncertain. Germline assignment: CDR1 SEHNR and CDR2 FQNEAQ (reference sequence). V was pared by 1 base and J by 0 bases, with 3 bases between. The CDR3 covers 13 residues. CDR3 protein: CASSLDMNTEAFF. The CDR3 DNA is TGTGCCAGCAGCTTAGACATGAACACTGAAGCTTTCTTT.

V gene TRBV10-3 combines with J gene TRBJ1-2; D not resolved. The V and J ends lost 6 bases and 4 bases respectively, with 18 bases between them. This CDR3 has 15 residues. Germline CDR1 and CDR2: ENHRY and SYGVKD. CDR3 residues: CAISRLSPGIYGYTF. The CDR3 coding sequence is TGTGCCATCAGCCGCCTTAGCCCCGGAATCTATGGCTACACCTTC.

This rearrangement joins TRBV27 to TRBJ2-7; the match to TRBD2 covers 8 bases. The length of the CDR3 is 14 residues. Germline assignment: CDR1 MNHEY and CDR2 SMNVEV (reference sequence). V lost 5 bases and J lost 5; bases outside the gene matches: 8. The CDR3, as DNA: TGTGCCAGCAGTAACAGCGGGAGCCCCAACGAGCAGTACTTC. Translated, it gives CASSNSGSPNEQYF.

The chain employs TRBV2 and TRBJ1-4; D perhaps matches TRBD1 (6 bases). V shed 6 bases and J shed 8 bases, with 16 bases lying between them. In germline, CDR1 is SNHLY, CDR2 FYNNEI. The CDR3 is made up of 14 amino acids. In DNA, the CDR3 is TGTGCCAGCAGGTTAGACAGGTCAGGGGAAAAACTGTTTTTT. It is translated as CASRLDRSGEKLFF.